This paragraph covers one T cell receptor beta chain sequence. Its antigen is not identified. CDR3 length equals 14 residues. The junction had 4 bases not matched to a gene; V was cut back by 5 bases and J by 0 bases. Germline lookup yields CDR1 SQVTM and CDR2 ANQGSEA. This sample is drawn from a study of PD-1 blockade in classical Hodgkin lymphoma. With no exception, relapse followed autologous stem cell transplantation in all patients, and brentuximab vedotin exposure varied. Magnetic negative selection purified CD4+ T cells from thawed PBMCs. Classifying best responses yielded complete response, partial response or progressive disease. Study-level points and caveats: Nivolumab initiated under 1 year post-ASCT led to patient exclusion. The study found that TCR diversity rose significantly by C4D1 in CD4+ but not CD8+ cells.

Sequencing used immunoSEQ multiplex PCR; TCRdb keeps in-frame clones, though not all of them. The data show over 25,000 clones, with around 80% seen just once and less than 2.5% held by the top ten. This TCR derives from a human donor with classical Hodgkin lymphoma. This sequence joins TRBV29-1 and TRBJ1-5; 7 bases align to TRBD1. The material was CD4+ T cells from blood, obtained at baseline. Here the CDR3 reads CSVKGQHSNQPQHF. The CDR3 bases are TGCAGCGTTAAGGGACAGCATAGCAATCAGCCCCAGCATTTT.